The 23 T cell receptor beta chains listed next were all sequenced from one sample in a study of T cell responses to AZD1222 COVID-19 vaccine (dated by TCRdb to the early 2020s). Library construction relied on the immunoSEQ multiplex PCR assay. TCRdb mirrors the immuneACCESS table, restricted to in-frame sequences. Some clones are absent from its copies; in checked studies, under half trace to an unresolved V gene, and the reason for the others is unknown. The sample contains 100,000 to 150,000 clones, around 88% of them found a single time. Jointly, the top ten make up about 7.1% of the sample. Reading the label with the study, this specimen's time point is: about 28 days (+/-7) after the second vaccine dose. Source: peripheral blood, taken 28 days after the second AZD1222 dose. All receptors come from an adult who received the AZD1222 COVID-19 vaccine.

In DNA form, the CDR3 reads TGTGCCAGCGCCTTCGCGACAGGCCTTACCTACAATGAGCAGTTCTTC. Translation gives CASAFATGLTYNEQFF. This sequence joins TRBV27 and TRBJ2-1; perhaps TRBD1 as D (6 bases). This CDR3 region has 16 residues. Between the trimmed V and J ends, which lost 8 bases and 2 bases, there was a span of 19 bases. Germline V gene sequence: CDR1 MNHEY, CDR2 SMNVEV (reference sequence).

The V call is TRBV28, the J call TRBJ2-7; 7 bases are shared with TRBD2. V lost 2 bases and J lost 2; bases outside the gene matches: 12. Germline V lookup: CDR1 MDHEN, CDR2 SYDVKM. The CDR3 has 17 amino acids. Here the CDR3 DNA reads TGTGCCAGCAGTTTACAGCATCTAGCGGTTCGAACCTACGAGCAGTACTTC. This sequence encodes CASSLQHLAVRTYEQYF.

The chain has TRBV19 and TRBJ2-7, with TRBD2 as a possible D gene (5 bases). CDR1 LNHDA and CDR2 SQIVND come from the germline V gene (reference sequence). The CDR3 contains 16 residues. V was pared by 3 bases and J by 0 bases, with 15 bases between. CDR3 DNA: TGTGCCAGTAGTATGGACTCAGGTAGCGCCTCCTACGAGCAGTACTTC. Translation gives CASSMDSGSASYEQYF.

The gene calls are TRBV7-8 and TRBJ1-1, with D unresolved. The CDR3 consists of 13 residues. The V gene lost 1 base and the J gene lost 10 bases, with 13 bases spanning the gap. Germline CDR1 and CDR2: SGHVS and FQNEAQ. CDR3: CASSLGGVGGAFF. The DNA of the CDR3 is TGTGCCAGCAGCTTAGGGGGTGTCGGAGGAGCTTTCTTT. The entire variable domain, with the rest obtained from reference TRBV7-8 and TRBJ1-1, is as follows: GAGVSQSPRYKVAKRGQDVALRCDPISGHVSLFWYQQALGQGPEFLTYFQNEAQLDKSGLPSDRFFAERPEGSVSTLKIQRTQQEDSAVYLCASSLGGVGGAFFGQGTRLTVV.

V is TRBV6-6 and J is TRBJ2-1; D unclear. CDR3 length equals 12 residues. Trimming pared 2 bases from V and 5 bases from J, leaving 4 bases between. Germline assignment: CDR1 MNHNY and CDR2 SVGAGI (reference sequence). CDR3 in amino acids: CASSYSNNEQFF. CDR3 DNA sequence: TGTGCCAGCAGTTACAGTAACAATGAGCAGTTCTTC.

The V and J genes are TRBV3-1 (or the pseudogene TRBV3-2) and TRBJ1-1; 11 bases map to TRBD1. This CDR3 has 16 amino acids. CDR1 is LGHDT, CDR2 YNNKEL, per germline (reference sequence). Unmatched junction bases numbered 5, after V lost 0 bases and J lost 5 bases. CDR3: CASSQDGDRGETEAFF. In DNA form, the CDR3 reads TGTGCCAGCAGCCAAGATGGGGACAGGGGGGAGACTGAAGCTTTCTTT.

This chain joins TRBV27 and TRBJ1-5, with 11 bases fitting TRBD1. Germline V CDR1 and CDR2: MNHEY, SMNVEV (reference sequence). The CDR3 runs to 16 residues. The J segment lost 3 bases and the V segment lost 6 bases, leaving 7 bases of the junction unmatched. CDR3: CASRWTGGAINQPQHF. The DNA for the CDR3 is TGTGCCAGCAGGTGGACAGGGGGCGCGATCAATCAGCCCCAGCATTTT.

The table lists this clone with a count of one. The V call is TRBV11-3, the J call TRBJ2-5, with D possibly being TRBD2 (6 bases). The germline CDR1 and CDR2 sequences are SGHNT and YENEEA. Between the trimmed V and J ends, which lost 4 bases and 1 base, there was a span of 13 bases. CDR3 length equals 15 residues. CDR3 region: CASSYYAGTQETQYF. DNA for the CDR3: TGTGCCAGCAGCTATTACGCGGGAACCCAAGAGACCCAGTACTTC.

The chain is built from TRBV7-9 and TRBJ1-3, with D perhaps matching TRBD1 (6 bases). Per germline, CDR1 SEHNR and CDR2 FQNEAQ (reference sequence). Trimming cost V 5 bases and J 7 bases, with 21 bases left between them. The CDR3 consists of 16 residues. CDR3: CASSQINPGVWNTIYF. The CDR3, as DNA: TGTGCCAGCAGCCAAATAAACCCAGGGGTTTGGAACACCATATATTTT.

This clone was recorded a few times. The gene calls are TRBV6-5 and TRBJ2-2; 11 bases fit TRBD2. CDR1 and CDR2 from the germline V gene are MNHEY and SVGAGI. This CDR3 has 14 residues. V shed 9 bases and J 5 bases; nucleotides not matched to a gene: 5. The CDR3 DNA follows: TGTGCCAGTGGGACTAGCGGAACAACCGGGGAGCTGTTTTTT. This encodes CASGTSGTTGELFF.

This chain joins TRBV15 and TRBJ1-5, with no clear D. V was cut by 1 base and J by 6 bases, with 4 bases left in between. CDR3 size: 12 residues. CDR1 is LNHNV, CDR2 YYDKDF, per germline (reference sequence). The CDR3, as DNA: TGTGCCACCAGCAGAGTCGGTCAGCCCCAGCATTTT. Its protein is CATSRVGQPQHF.

The chain couples TRBV7-9 to TRBJ1-5, with 8 positions matching TRBD1. CDR3 length: 13 amino acids. Germline assignment: CDR1 SEHNR and CDR2 FQNEAQ (reference sequence). The J segment lost 1 base and the V segment lost 7 bases, leaving 0 bases of the junction unmatched. In DNA form, the CDR3 reads TGTGCCAGCAACAGGGGGAGCAATCAGCCCCAGCATTTT. This encodes CASNRGSNQPQHF.

This clone appeared once. V gene TRBV2 combines with J gene TRBJ2-7; D gene uncertain. From germline, CDR1 is SNHLY and CDR2 FYNNEI. The V end lost 2 bases, the J end lost 5 bases, and 19 bases lay between the germline ends. The CDR3 length is 16 residues. CDR3 sequence reads: CASSENRFPSGDEQYF. Here the CDR3 DNA reads TGTGCCAGCAGTGAAAATCGTTTCCCTTCTGGCGACGAGCAGTACTTC. Using reference TRBV2 and TRBJ2-7 for the parts outside the CDR3, the full variable domain is EPEVTQTPSHQVTQMGQEVILRCVPISNHLYFYWYRQILGQKVEFLVSFYNNEISEKSEIFDDQFSVERPDGSNFTLKIRSTKLEDSAMYFCASSENRFPSGDEQYFGPGTRLTVT.

The chain is built from TRBV5-6 and TRBJ2-7; D gene ambiguous. The germline V gene has CDR1 SGHDT and CDR2 YYEEEE. Trimming took 2 bases from V and 1 from J, leaving 10 bases between them. The CDR3 length is 14 residues. CDR3 in amino acids: CASSFVGSSYEQYF. The CDR3, as DNA: TGTGCCAGCAGCTTTGTCGGCTCTTCCTACGAGCAGTACTTC.

This clone was recorded once. V and J are TRBV19 and TRBJ1-1; 7 bases align to TRBD1. The V and J ends lost 8 bases and 6 bases, in that order; junction bases with no gene match: 15. The germline V gene has CDR1 LNHDA and CDR2 SQIVND (reference sequence). This CDR3 spans 15 amino acids. The CDR3 DNA follows: TGTGCCAGTGCCCCAGGGGGGGCTTTCTCTCCTGAAGCTTTCTTT. Encoded protein: CASAPGGAFSPEAFF.

This rearrangement joins TRBV28 to TRBJ1-4; D gene ambiguous. Looked up from germline, CDR1 is MDHEN and CDR2 is SYDVKM. The CDR3 runs 13 residues. The V end lost 3 bases, the J end lost 7 bases, and 9 bases lay between the germline ends. Written as DNA, the CDR3 is TGTGCCAGCAGTTTCTCCGGGTTTGAAAAACTGTTTTTT. This sequence encodes CASSFSGFEKLFF. The full variable domain, rest sourced from reference TRBV28 and TRBJ1-4, is DVKVTQSSRYLVKRTGEKVFLECVQDMDHENMFWYRQDPGLGLRLIYFSYDVKMKEKGDIPEGYSVSREKKERFSLILESASTNQTSMYLCASSFSGFEKLFFGSGTQLSVL.

The chain is built from TRBV5-1 and TRBJ2-7; possible D gene TRBD2, 6 bases. This CDR3 has 14 residues. The germline V and J ends were trimmed by 1 base and 5 bases, with 13 bases remaining between them. Germline assignment: CDR1 SGHRS and CDR2 YFSETQ. The DNA for the CDR3 is TGCGCCAGCAGCTTGTCCCGGGAGCCCGACGAGCAGTACTTC. Its translation is CASSLSREPDEQYF.

The V call is TRBV7-9, the J call TRBJ2-7; 15 bases align to TRBD2. CDR3 length: 18 amino acids. J was trimmed by 3 bases and V by 0 bases; bases with no gene match: 6. Germline assignment: CDR1 SEHNR and CDR2 FQNEAQ (reference sequence). This CDR3 reads CASSLALGLAGGFYEQYF. The CDR3 DNA is TGTGCCAGCAGCTTAGCGCTGGGACTAGCGGGGGGCTTCTACGAGCAGTACTTC.

This chain uses TRBV7-9 with TRBJ2-7; D tentatively fits TRBD1 or TRBD2 (5 bases each). The CDR3 is 13 residues long. Per the germline V gene, CDR1 is SEHNR and CDR2 is FQNEAQ (reference sequence). Trimming shortened V by 5 bases and J by 4 bases, and 12 bases separated the two germline ends. CDR3 DNA: TGTGCCAGCAGCCCCAAGGGACCATACGAGCAGTACTTC. Protein product: CASSPKGPYEQYF.

V and J are TRBV7-9 and TRBJ1-1; D is undetermined. Germline V gene lookup returns CDR1 SEHNR and CDR2 FQNEAQ (reference sequence). The CDR3 contains 13 residues. The V gene lost 5 bases and the J gene lost 0 bases, with 7 bases spanning the gap. Here the CDR3 reads CASSPQMNTEAFF. CDR3 sequence (DNA): TGTGCCAGCAGCCCTCAGATGAACACTGAAGCTTTCTTT. Based on the CDR3 plus reference TRBV7-9 and TRBJ1-1, the full variable domain is DTGVSQNPRHKITKRGQNVTFRCDPISEHNRLYWYRQTLGQGPEFLTYFQNEAQLEKSRLLSDRFSAERPKGSFSTLEIQRTEQGDSAMYLCASSPQMNTEAFFGQGTRLTVV.

This chain links TRBV27 with TRBJ2-7; unclear D gene. Trimming left V 4 bases short and J 0 bases short, with 13 bases between. CDR1 and CDR2 from the germline V gene are MNHEY and SMNVEV (reference sequence). This CDR3 region has 15 residues. CDR3 nucleotide sequence: TGTGCCAGCAGTTCTGGGATAAGCCCCTCCTACGAGCAGTACTTC. Protein product: CASSSGISPSYEQYF.

This chain links TRBV5-1 with TRBJ2-7, with 7 bases identical to TRBD1. The length of the CDR3 is 15 residues. CDR1 and CDR2 from the germline V gene are SGHRS and YFSETQ. The trim removed 2 bases at V and 0 bases at J, leaving 5 bases unmatched. The CDR3 region is CASSFLRDSSYEQYF. CDR3 nucleotide sequence: TGCGCCAGCAGCTTCCTCCGGGACAGCTCCTACGAGCAGTACTTC. The whole variable domain, remainder taken from reference TRBV5-1 and TRBJ2-7, is KAGVTQTPRYLIKTRGQQVTLSCSPISGHRSVSWYQQTPGQGLQFLFEYFSETQRNKGNFPGRFSGRQFSNSRSEMNVSTLELGDSALYLCASSFLRDSSYEQYFGPGTRLTVT.

The chain recombines TRBV5-5 with TRBJ1-2, with unresolved D. Per the germline V gene, CDR1 is SGHKS and CDR2 is YYEKEE (reference sequence). The CDR3 extends over 12 amino acids. V gave up 4 bases and J gave up 8 bases, with 12 bases separating them. CDR3 sequence: CASSIINGGYTF. The CDR3 bases are TGTGCCAGCAGCATTATAAACGGCGGCTACACCTTC. Looking up the rest from reference TRBV5-5 and TRBJ1-2 gives the full variable domain: DAGVTQSPTHLIKTRGQQVTLRCSPISGHKSVSWYQQVLGQGPQFIFQYYEKEERGRGNFPDRFSARQFPNYSSELNVNALLLGDSALYLCASSIINGGYTFGSGTRLTVV.